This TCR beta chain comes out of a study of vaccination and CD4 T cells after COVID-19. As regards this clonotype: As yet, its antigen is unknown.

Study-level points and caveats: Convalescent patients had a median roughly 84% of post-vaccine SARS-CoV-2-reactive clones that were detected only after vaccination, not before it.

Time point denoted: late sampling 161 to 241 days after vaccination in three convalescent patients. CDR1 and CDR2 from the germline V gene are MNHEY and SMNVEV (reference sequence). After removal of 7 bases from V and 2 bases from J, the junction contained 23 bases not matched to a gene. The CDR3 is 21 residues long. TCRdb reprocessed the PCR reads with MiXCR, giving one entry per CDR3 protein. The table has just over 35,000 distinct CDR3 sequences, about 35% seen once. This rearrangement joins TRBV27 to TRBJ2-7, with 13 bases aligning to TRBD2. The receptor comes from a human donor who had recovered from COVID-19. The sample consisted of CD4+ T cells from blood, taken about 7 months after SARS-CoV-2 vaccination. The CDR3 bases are TGTGCCAGCACTAAACAGGGGACAGGACTAGCGGGAGTATTGGGAACCTACGAGCAGTACTTC. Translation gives CASTKQGTGLAGVLGTYEQYF.